The rows below give T cell receptor beta chains drawn from one sample of a study of cytomegalovirus exposure and HLA in healthy donors. The method was immunoSEQ multiplex PCR; TCRdb's version includes in-frame clones alone and lacks a portion of them. The sample has approximately 170,000 clones; 85% are singletons. Sequencing used PBMCs. The receptors derive from a boy under 10 years old in good health and CMV-seronegative. CDR3s include the opening cysteine and the closing phenylalanine or tryptophan. Fields, in order: CDR3 protein, CDR3 DNA, D gene, J gene, V gene, clone size. D genes are given only for firm matches. The size field is filled for only some rows; it gives once, few, many or a size class.

cdr3_aa: CASSIIAETVAKNIQYF
cdr3_nt: TGTGCCAGCAGCATCATTGCCGAGACAGTAGCCAAAAACATTCAGTACTTC
d_call: .
j_call: TRBJ2-4
v_call: TRBV7-2
clone_size: .

cdr3_aa: CASRLKRDTDTQYF
cdr3_nt: TGTGCAAGTCGCTTAAAGCGGGACACAGATACGCAGTATTTT
d_call: .
j_call: TRBJ2-3
v_call: TRBV12-2
clone_size: few

cdr3_aa: CASSESGLAKNIQYF
cdr3_nt: TGTGCCAGCAGTGAATCAGGGCTAGCCAAAAACATTCAGTACTTC
d_call: .
j_call: TRBJ2-4
v_call: TRBV28
clone_size: once

cdr3_aa: CASSLAERVRGMANEKLFF
cdr3_nt: TGTGCCAGCAGCTTAGCCGAGCGGGTCCGGGGTATGGCTAATGAAAAACTGTTTTTT
d_call: .
j_call: TRBJ1-4
v_call: TRBV11-3
clone_size: .

cdr3_aa: CASSPLHYSGNTIYF
cdr3_nt: TGTGCCAGTAGTCCTCTACACTACTCTGGAAACACCATATATTTT
d_call: .
j_call: TRBJ1-3
v_call: TRBV19
clone_size: few

cdr3_aa: CASSQDRLAVEQYF
cdr3_nt: TGCGCCAGCAGCCAAGATCGCCTAGCGGTCGAGCAGTACTTC
d_call: TRBD2
j_call: TRBJ2-7
v_call: TRBV4-1
clone_size: .

cdr3_aa: CASSFSSYEQYF
cdr3_nt: TGTGCCAGCAGTTTTAGCTCCTACGAGCAGTACTTC
d_call: .
j_call: TRBJ2-7
v_call: TRBV28
clone_size: .

cdr3_aa: CASSRGDRSYEQYF
cdr3_nt: TGTGCCAGCAGCAGAGGGGACAGATCCTACGAGCAGTACTTC
d_call: TRBD1
j_call: TRBJ2-7
v_call: TRBV9
clone_size: .

cdr3_aa: CASRLQGENEQFF
cdr3_nt: TGTGCCAGCAGGTTACAGGGGGAAAATGAGCAGTTCTTC
d_call: TRBD1
j_call: TRBJ2-1
v_call: TRBV28
clone_size: .

cdr3_aa: CATSGSGTGLPNEQFF
cdr3_nt: TGTGCCACCAGCGGATCCGGGACAGGGCTACCCAATGAGCAGTTCTTC
d_call: TRBD1
j_call: TRBJ2-1
v_call: TRBV15
clone_size: .

cdr3_aa: CASSFRGWDEKLFF
cdr3_nt: TGTGCCAGCAGCTTCAGGGGTTGGGATGAAAAACTGTTTTTT
d_call: .
j_call: TRBJ1-4
v_call: TRBV5-5
clone_size: .

cdr3_aa: CAWSLEQGSASGANVLTF
cdr3_nt: TGTGCCTGGAGTCTCGAACAGGGTTCGGCCTCTGGGGCCAACGTCCTGACTTTC
d_call: .
j_call: TRBJ2-6
v_call: TRBV30
clone_size: many

cdr3_aa: CASSLGGGPRNEQFF
cdr3_nt: TGTGCCAGCAGTTTAGGGGGGGGGCCGAGGAATGAGCAGTTCTTC
d_call: .
j_call: TRBJ2-1
v_call: TRBV28
clone_size: .

cdr3_aa: CAIGDYLNTEAFF
cdr3_nt: TGTGCCATCGGGGACTACCTTAACACTGAAGCTTTCTTT
d_call: .
j_call: TRBJ1-1
v_call: TRBV6-5
clone_size: .

cdr3_aa: CASSDRANQPQHF
cdr3_nt: TGTGCCAGCAGCGACAGGGCCAATCAGCCCCAGCATTTT
d_call: TRBD1
j_call: TRBJ1-5
v_call: TRBV6-1
clone_size: .

cdr3_aa: CASSPDRGGYTF
cdr3_nt: TGCGCCAGCAGCCCTGACAGGGGCGGCTACACCTTC
d_call: TRBD1
j_call: TRBJ1-2
v_call: TRBV5-1
clone_size: .

cdr3_aa: CASSLVAGGEQFF
cdr3_nt: TGTGCTAGCAGCTTAGTGGCAGGGGGCGAGCAGTTCTTC
d_call: TRBD1
j_call: TRBJ2-1
v_call: TRBV7-7
clone_size: .

cdr3_aa: CASSLSRDSGANVLTF
cdr3_nt: TGTGCCAGCAGCTTATCGAGGGACTCTGGGGCCAACGTCCTGACTTTC
d_call: .
j_call: TRBJ2-6
v_call: TRBV11-2
clone_size: .

cdr3_aa: CAIGGGPDVRKETQYF
cdr3_nt: TGTGCCATAGGGGGCGGACCGGATGTGAGGAAGGAGACCCAGTACTTC
d_call: TRBD1
j_call: TRBJ2-5
v_call: TRBV5-4
clone_size: .

cdr3_aa: CASSLMAGVGTEAFF
cdr3_nt: TGTGCCAGCAGCTTGATGGCGGGGGTCGGCACTGAAGCTTTCTTT
d_call: .
j_call: TRBJ1-1
v_call: TRBV5-4
clone_size: .

cdr3_aa: CASSLLASGRGGEQFF
cdr3_nt: TGTGCCAGCAGCTTATTGGCTAGCGGGAGAGGAGGTGAGCAGTTCTTC
d_call: TRBD2
j_call: TRBJ2-1
v_call: TRBV11-2
clone_size: .

cdr3_aa: CASSFTDRSRETQYF
cdr3_nt: TGTGCCAGCAGTTTCACGGACAGGTCCAGGGAGACCCAGTACTTC
d_call: TRBD1
j_call: TRBJ2-5
v_call: TRBV6-6
clone_size: .

cdr3_aa: CASSASPGGPDTQYF
cdr3_nt: TGCGCCAGCAGCGCATCACCAGGGGGCCCAGATACGCAGTATTTT
d_call: TRBD1
j_call: TRBJ2-3
v_call: TRBV5-1
clone_size: few

cdr3_aa: CASSPTSYSTDTQYF
cdr3_nt: TGCGCCAGCAGCCCGACTAGCTATTCCACAGATACGCAGTATTTT
d_call: TRBD2
j_call: TRBJ2-3
v_call: TRBV4-1
clone_size: .

cdr3_aa: CARRGGGVYGYTF
cdr3_nt: TGTGCAAGGCGGGGCGGGGGCGTCTACGGCTACACCTTC
d_call: .
j_call: TRBJ1-2
v_call: TRBV12-2
clone_size: .

cdr3_aa: CAWSPRGDSPLHF
cdr3_nt: TGTGCCTGGAGCCCCAGGGGGGATTCACCCCTCCACTTT
d_call: TRBD1
j_call: TRBJ1-6
v_call: TRBV30
clone_size: .

cdr3_aa: CASSLESQINYGYTF
cdr3_nt: TGTGCCAGCAGCTTAGAGTCACAGATTAACTATGGCTACACCTTC
d_call: .
j_call: TRBJ1-2
v_call: TRBV7-2
clone_size: .

cdr3_aa: CASSLGQGSEAFF
cdr3_nt: TGTGCCAGCTCCCTAGGACAGGGCTCTGAAGCTTTCTTT
d_call: TRBD1
j_call: TRBJ1-1
v_call: TRBV18
clone_size: .